The 27 T cell receptor beta chains below come from one sample, sequenced in a study of response to subunit inactivated influenza vaccine (dated 2018 in TCRdb). The library was prepared using RT-PCR. Instrument on record: Illumina HiSeq 2500. TCRdb reanalyzed the raw reads on its own, using fastp at Q25 for trimming and MiXCR for clone calling, and kept in-frame beta chains. A single entry per CDR3 protein holds the most common genes and DNA from its merged rows. The sample contains 800,000 to 1,000,000 distinct CDR3 sequences, 21% of them found a single time. The ten largest clones add up to roughly 10% of the sample. This specimen consisted of PBMCs from blood, obtained 4 to 6 days after vaccination. These receptors originate from a man aged 45-65 years who received an inactivated influenza vaccine. Donor details come from another sample of the same person, matched by shared clones.

This clonotype was observed a single time. This chain joins TRBV7-9 and TRBJ2-1; no clear D. Looked up from germline, CDR1 is SEHNR and CDR2 is FQNEAQ (reference sequence). The CDR3 spans 13 residues. V gave up 9 bases and J gave up 3 bases, with 12 bases separating them. CDR3 DNA: TGTGCCAGGGGCCCGTTAAACTACAATGAGCAGTTCTTC. It yields the protein CARGPLNYNEQFF.

This clonotype was observed a handful of times. This rearrangement joins TRBV11-2 to TRBJ2-5; D gene ambiguous. This CDR3 has 16 amino acids. Germline assignment: CDR1 SGHAT and CDR2 FQNNGV. Between the trimmed V and J ends, which lost 1 base and 0 bases, there was a span of 12 bases. The CDR3 reads CASSLAVTEYQETQYF. CDR3 bases: TGTGCCAGCAGCTTAGCGGTAACAGAGTACCAAGAGACCCAGTACTTC.

This clonotype was picked up one time. V and J are TRBV5-6 and TRBJ2-5; possibly TRBD1 or TRBD2 for D (6 bases each). Trimming removed 2 bases at V and 5 bases at J, with 16 bases between. Germline loops: CDR1 SGHDT, CDR2 YYEEEE. The CDR3 extends over 15 amino acids. CDR3 in amino acids: CASSLPGADEETQYF. In DNA form, the CDR3 reads TGTGCCAGCAGCTTACCGGGGGCAGACGAGGAGACCCAGTACTTC. Combining the CDR3 with reference TRBV5-6 and TRBJ2-5 gives the whole variable domain DAGVTQSPTHLIKTRGQQVTLRCSPKSGHDTVSWYQQALGQGPQFIFQYYEEEERQRGNFPDRFSGHQFPNYSSELNVNALLLGDSALYLCASSLPGADEETQYFGPGTRLLVL.

This clonotype appeared a few times. CDR3 region: CASSMTGGNQPQHF. In nucleotides, the CDR3 is TGTGCCAGCAGCATGACAGGGGGGAATCAGCCCCAGCATTTT. The chain joins TRBV6-2 or TRBV6-3 to TRBJ1-5; 9 bases fit TRBD1. The CDR3 runs to 14 residues. Germline-derived CDR1 and CDR2 are MNHEY and SVGEGT. V trimming: 6 bases; J trimming: 4 bases; junction bases outside the gene matches: 4.

This chain uses TRBV6-6 with TRBJ2-3; D not certain. CDR1 and CDR2 from the germline V gene are MNHNY and SVGAGI (reference sequence). The length of the CDR3 is 12 residues. The germline V and J ends were trimmed by 10 bases and 1 base, with 9 bases remaining between them. The CDR3 here is CAIKTGTDTQYF. Here the CDR3 DNA reads TGTGCCATCAAAACAGGCACAGATACGCAGTATTTT.

This clonotype was detected many times. This chain links TRBV5-1 with TRBJ2-7, with 7 bases that match TRBD1. This CDR3 region has 15 residues. The junction had 10 bases not matched to a gene; V was cut back by 5 bases and J by 2 bases. The germline gives CDR1 SGHRS, CDR2 YFSETQ. The CDR3 loop reads CASSLTGTVAYEQYF. The CDR3, as DNA: TGCGCCAGCAGTCTGACAGGGACGGTGGCCTACGAGCAGTACTTC. Looking up the rest from reference TRBV5-1 and TRBJ2-7 gives the full variable domain: KAGVTQTPRYLIKTRGQQVTLSCSPISGHRSVSWYQQTPGQGLQFLFEYFSETQRNKGNFPGRFSGRQFSNSRSEMNVSTLELGDSALYLCASSLTGTVAYEQYFGPGTRLTVT.

This clonotype was detected a few times. This sequence joins TRBV6-2 or TRBV6-3 and TRBJ2-3; 10 nucleotides align to TRBD2. Germline-derived CDR1 and CDR2 are MNHEY and SVGEGT. This CDR3 has 17 amino acids. Germline trimming cut 0 bases from V and 3 bases from J; bases unmatched to any gene: 6. The CDR3 region has the DNA TGTGCCAGCAGTTACTCTGCTAGCGGGGGTCTAACAGATACGCAGTATTTT. Amino acid sequence: CASSYSASGGLTDTQYF.

Ten or more counts support this clonotype. The chain uses TRBV6-4 and TRBJ2-3; TRBD2 aligns across 11 bases. The CDR3 runs 19 residues. The germline CDR1 and CDR2 sequences are MRHNA and SNTAGT. V dropped 8 bases and J dropped 1; count of bases not matched to a gene: 17. The CDR3 protein is CASPKTGTSGSRGTDTQYF. As DNA, the CDR3 is TGTGCCAGCCCAAAAACCGGGACTAGCGGTTCGAGGGGCACAGATACGCAGTATTTT.

In its sample, this clonotype was seen many times. The CDR3 region is CASSLGKPGRGNSPLHF. In DNA, the CDR3 is TGTGCCAGCAGCTTAGGAAAACCGGGACGGGGGAATTCACCCCTCCACTTT. The chain has TRBV7-9 and TRBJ1-6; possible D gene TRBD1, 5 bases. This CDR3 contains 17 residues. Trimming removed 1 base from V and 7 bases from J, with 17 bases in between. Germline lookup yields CDR1 SEHNR and CDR2 FQNEAQ (reference sequence).

A few counts support this clonotype. The chain joins TRBV6-7 to TRBJ2-1; 8 bases are a match to TRBD2. TRBV6-7 is classed as an ORF, of uncertain function. J lost 7 bases, V lost 2 bases, and 4 bases had no gene match. The CDR3 length is 14 residues. In nucleotides, the CDR3 is TGTGCCAGCAGTTACCCGGGAGGGAAGAATGAGCAGTTCTTC. Amino acids: CASSYPGGKNEQFF.

This clonotype has just a few counts. The J gene is TRBJ1-1, the V gene TRBV7-2; 8 bases align to TRBD1. The ends lost 1 base at V and 4 bases at J; junction bases unmatched: 5. From germline, CDR1 is SGHTA and CDR2 FQGNSA. The CDR3 runs to 15 residues. In nucleotides, the CDR3 is TGTGCCAGCAGCTTAGGTACAGGGGGACCCACTGAAGCTTTCTTT. Encoded protein: CASSLGTGGPTEAFF.

The chain couples TRBV6-2 or TRBV6-3 to TRBJ2-1; no firm D call. V gave up 5 bases and J gave up 9 bases, with 14 bases separating them. The CDR3 totals 13 residues. Germline-derived CDR1 and CDR2 are MNHEY and SVGEGT. The CDR3 protein is CASSPFTAIEQFF. The CDR3, as DNA: TGTGCCAGCAGTCCGTTCACGGCAATTGAGCAGTTCTTC.

J is TRBJ2-3 and V is TRBV7-9; TRBD2 aligns across 10 bases. In germline, CDR1 is SEHNR, CDR2 FQNEAQ (reference sequence). V shed 5 bases and J 15 bases; nucleotides not matched to a gene: 8. The CDR3 length is 12 residues. CDR3 sequence: CASSQGLAPHYF. The CDR3 DNA sequence: TGTGCCAGCAGCCAGGGACTAGCGCCCCATTATTTT.

This rearrangement joins TRBV20-1 to TRBJ2-7; TRBD1 matches at 8 bases. CDR1 is DFQATT and CDR2 is SNEGSKA in the germline V gene (reference sequence). Unmatched junction bases numbered 8, after V lost 1 base and J lost 0 bases. The CDR3 length is 16 residues. CDR3 loop: CSARGDRPFSSYEQYF. The CDR3 nucleotides are TGCAGTGCTAGAGGGGACAGGCCATTCAGCTCCTACGAGCAGTACTTC.

The rearrangement joins TRBV7-9 to TRBJ2-5; 8 bases align to TRBD1. The ends lost 11 bases at V and 3 bases at J; junction bases unmatched: 8. The CDR3 consists of 13 residues. Germline V CDR1 and CDR2: SEHNR, FQNEAQ (reference sequence). The CDR3 spells CALRGQGEETQYF. DNA for the CDR3: TGTGCCTTAAGAGGACAGGGTGAAGAGACCCAGTACTTC. Together with reference TRBV7-9 and TRBJ2-5, the CDR3 gives the full variable domain: DTGVSQNPRHKITKRGQNVTFRCDPISEHNRLYWYRQTLGQGPEFLTYFQNEAQLEKSRLLSDRFSAERPKGSFSTLEIQRTEQGDSAMYLCALRGQGEETQYFGPGTRLLVL.

This chain joins TRBV20-1 and TRBJ2-1; TRBD1 agrees at 7 bases. V lost 1 base, J lost 4 bases, and 10 bases stayed unmatched. Germline V CDR1 and CDR2: DFQATT, SNEGSKA (reference sequence). CDR3 length: 16 amino acids. In DNA form, the CDR3 reads TGCAGTGCTAGAGCCCTTCCCGGGACAGTGTACAATGAGCAGTTCTTC. Translation: CSARALPGTVYNEQFF.

This clonotype was observed a few times. The chain combines TRBV7-9 with TRBJ2-2; TRBD1 matches 8 bases. Germline V gene lookup returns CDR1 SEHNR and CDR2 FQNEAQ (reference sequence). V lost 6 bases, J lost 7 bases, and 7 bases stayed unmatched. The CDR3 contains 14 residues. CDR3 coding DNA: TGTGCCAGCAGAAGGACAGGGTCATACGGGGAGCTGTTTTTT. Translated: CASRRTGSYGELFF.

This rearrangement joins TRBV11-1 to TRBJ2-1; TRBD1 matches 9 bases. CDR1 is SGHAT, CDR2 FQDESV, per germline (reference sequence). V lost 6 bases to trimming and J lost 8 bases; unmatched junction nucleotides: 8. This CDR3 region has 14 residues. Here the CDR3 reads CASRGQGKFYEQFF. The DNA of the CDR3 is TGTGCCAGCAGAGGACAGGGGAAATTCTATGAGCAGTTCTTC.

This clonotype has more than one count but fewer than ten. V gene TRBV5-1 combines with J gene TRBJ2-1; TRBD1 matches 9 bases. The CDR3 extends over 15 amino acids. Germline CDR1 SGHRS, CDR2 YFSETQ. J lost 4 bases, V lost 6 bases, and 8 bases had no gene match. CDR3 protein: CASNVGTGIYNEQFF. CDR3 DNA sequence: TGCGCCAGCAACGTTGGGACAGGGATATACAATGAGCAGTTCTTC.

This clonotype has more than one count but fewer than ten. The genes are TRBV4-3 and TRBJ2-1; D unclear. Germline CDR1 is LGHNA and CDR2 is YSLEER. The CDR3 runs to 15 residues. Between the trimmed V and J ends, which lost 0 bases and 5 bases, there was a span of 11 bases. CDR3 sequence (DNA): TGCGCCAGCAGCCAAGACAGGAGCCGTAACAATGAGCAGTTCTTC. Translated: CASSQDRSRNNEQFF.

The chain links TRBV20-1 to TRBJ1-4, with D perhaps matching TRBD1 (6 bases). The CDR3 runs to 14 residues. V lost 3 bases and J lost 10, with 18 bases in between. Looked up from germline, CDR1 is DFQATT and CDR2 is SNEGSKA (reference sequence). CDR3 in amino acids: CSASNTGRILKLFF. The CDR3 region has the DNA TGCAGTGCTAGTAACACAGGGAGGATTCTAAAACTGTTTTTT.

The chain uses TRBV7-2 and TRBJ2-1, with a possible D match to TRBD2 (6 bases). V lost 0 bases and J 4 bases, leaving 13 bases between the germline ends. CDR3 length: 16 amino acids. CDR1 is SGHTA and CDR2 is FQGNSA in the germline V gene. CDR3 sequence: CASSLAEGLVYNEQFF. The CDR3 nucleotides are TGTGCCAGCAGCTTAGCGGAGGGGCTCGTATACAATGAGCAGTTCTTC.

The chain recombines TRBV7-2 with TRBJ2-5; 8 nucleotides match TRBD2. CDR1 SGHTA and CDR2 FQGNSA come from the germline V gene. This CDR3 is 15 amino acids long. The junction had 7 bases not matched to a gene; V was cut back by 2 bases and J by 5 bases. CDR3 in DNA: TGTGCCAGCAGCTTAATCGGGGGGGCCAGGGAGACCCAGTACTTC. It encodes CASSLIGGARETQYF. Full variable domain (rest looked up from reference TRBV7-2 and TRBJ2-5): GAGVSQSPSNKVTEKGKDVELRCDPISGHTALYWYRQSLGQGLEFLIYFQGNSAPDKSGLPSDRFSAERTGGSVSTLTIQRTQQEDSAVYLCASSLIGGARETQYFGPGTRLLVL.

This clonotype was seen a few times. This chain uses TRBV5-1 with TRBJ2-7; the match to TRBD1 covers 7 bases. This CDR3 comprises 13 residues. The ends lost 4 bases at V and 9 bases at J; junction bases unmatched: 10. The germline V gene has CDR1 SGHRS and CDR2 YFSETQ. The CDR3 here is CASSTGQMQAQYF. For the CDR3, the DNA is TGCGCCAGCAGCACGGGACAGATGCAGGCGCAGTACTTC. Variable domain in full (rest from reference TRBV5-1 and TRBJ2-7): KAGVTQTPRYLIKTRGQQVTLSCSPISGHRSVSWYQQTPGQGLQFLFEYFSETQRNKGNFPGRFSGRQFSNSRSEMNVSTLELGDSALYLCASSTGQMQAQYFGPGTRLTVT.

This clonotype showed up many times. The CDR3 nucleotides read TGTGCCAGCAGCTTGGCCTTTGCGGGAGGATACACAGATACGCAGTATTTT. Translation gives CASSLAFAGGYTDTQYF. The chain has TRBV5-5 and TRBJ2-3; 8 bases match TRBD2. The ends lost 0 bases at V and 2 bases at J; junction bases unmatched: 8. The length of the CDR3 is 17 residues. Germline CDR1 and CDR2: SGHKS and YYEKEE (reference sequence). The whole variable domain, filled in from reference TRBV5-5 and TRBJ2-3, reads DAGVTQSPTHLIKTRGQQVTLRCSPISGHKSVSWYQQVLGQGPQFIFQYYEKEERGRGNFPDRFSARQFPNYSSELNVNALLLGDSALYLCASSLAFAGGYTDTQYFGPGTRLTVL.

This clonotype was seen just once. This sequence joins TRBV5-6 and TRBJ1-2; no reliable D call. CDR1 is SGHDT and CDR2 is YYEEEE in the germline V gene. V dropped 4 bases and J dropped 3 bases, with 7 bases sitting between them. The CDR3 is 12 amino acids. The CDR3 sequence: CASSQSDYGYTF. In nucleotides, the CDR3 is TGTGCCAGCAGCCAGTCTGACTATGGCTACACCTTC.

The rearrangement uses TRBV5-1 and TRBJ2-2; 11 positions match TRBD2. The CDR3 loop spans 16 amino acids. Germline V gene lookup returns CDR1 SGHRS and CDR2 YFSETQ. V was clipped by 3 bases and J by 5 bases; unmatched bases: 6. The CDR3 nucleotides are TGCGCCAGCAGCTCTCTCCCTAGCGGGGGGACCGGGGAGCTGTTTTTT. Its protein product is CASSSLPSGGTGELFF.